This TCR beta chain was found in a study of cytomegalovirus exposure and HLA in healthy donors. The PCR was carried out with 60 Vbeta primers and 13 Jbeta primers. Sequencing used immunoSEQ multiplex PCR; TCRdb keeps in-frame clones, though not all of them. The sample has 200,000 to 250,000 clones; about 80% are singletons. Remarks on this clone: The antigen is undetermined.

The CDR3 has 15 amino acids. Germline CDR1 and CDR2: MRHNA and SNTAGT. The V end lost 6 bases, the J end lost 4 bases, and 18 bases lay between the germline ends. Study findings and constraints: Some V segments could not be told apart, so they were left out, TRBV6-2 and TRBV6-3 among them. Some public TCRs appeared in many individuals, while most sequences were rare. In a later analysis, at a false discovery rate of 0.05, 17,000 or so TCR beta sequences were associated with HLA alleles. Associated with cytomegalovirus, according to the listing, were fewer than 200 TCR beta chains.

The V gene is TRBV6-4, the J gene TRBJ1-1; possibly TRBD1 for D (6 bases). The specimen was PBMCs. This TCR was recovered from a woman aged 25-40 years in good health and CMV-seronegative. CDR3 amino acids: CASRRQDHPGTEAFF. The CDR3 coding sequence is TGTGCCAGCAGAAGACAGGATCACCCGGGCACTGAAGCTTTCTTT.